A selection of T cell receptor beta chains follows, all from one sample in a study of blood T cells in healthy people across ages. TCRdb used MiXCR to reprocess the 5' RACE reads, holding one entry per CDR3 protein. The sample contains about 1,500,000 distinct CDR3 sequences, about 30% of which appear only once. The sequencing sample was made of blood. These receptors were taken from a woman aged 25 to 39 in good health. Both conserved end residues are part of each CDR3. The D gene is left open where the match is weak. Only some rows state a clone size, as once, few, many or a class for expanded clones.

D	V	size	J	DNA	CDR3
TRBD1	TRBV28	NA	TRBJ2-7	TGTGCCAGCAGTTTCGGCGGACAGGGGTTATACGAGCAGTACTTC	CASSFGGQGLYEQYF
NA	TRBV2	NA	TRBJ1-2	TGTGCCAGCAGTGAACCGTACAGCGCCGGGGGCTACACCTTC	CASSEPYSAGGYTF
NA	TRBV4-2	many	TRBJ2-6	TGTGCCAGCAGCCAGGGAGGCAGAAGGGCCAACGTCCTGACTTTC	CASSQGGRRANVLTF
NA	TRBV10-2	many	TRBJ1-5	TGCGCCAGCAGTGAGTCGCTAGGGGGTCAGCCCCAGCATTTT	CASSESLGGQPQHF
TRBD2	TRBV20-1	many	TRBJ2-5	TGCAGTGCAACCTCGACTAGCGGTCAAGAGACCCAGTACTTC	CSATSTSGQETQYF
NA	TRBV11-2	few	TRBJ2-3	TGTGCCAGCAGCCCGACGATCGGCACAGATACGCAGTATTTT	CASSPTIGTDTQYF
NA	TRBV21-1	many	TRBJ1-2	TGTGCCAGCAGCGACAGGGGGCGGAACTATGGCTACACCTTC	CASSDRGRNYGYTF
TRBD2	TRBV6-2/TRBV6-3	few	TRBJ2-1	TGTGCCAGCACCCGGGCCTTTAGCGGGACGTCCTACAATGAGCAGTTCTTC	CASTRAFSGTSYNEQFF
TRBD1	TRBV20-1	NA	TRBJ1-1	TGCGGTGCTAGACAGGGGGCGGGCACTGAAGCTTTCTTT	CGARQGAGTEAFF
NA	TRBV3-1	few	TRBJ2-1	TGTGCCAGCAGCCAATCCCTAACGGGGTCTAATGAGCAGTTCTTC	CASSQSLTGSNEQFF
NA	TRBV2	once	TRBJ2-3	TGTGCCAGCAGTGAATTGACAGAAGGGACAGATACGCAGTATTTT	CASSELTEGTDTQYF
NA	TRBV5-1	many	TRBJ2-1	TGCGCCAGCAGCCCGGAGGGGGACGCCTACAATGAGCAGTTCTTC	CASSPEGDAYNEQFF
TRBD2	TRBV10-2	few	TRBJ2-7	TGCGCCAGCAGTGAGTCTGTGGGGCGGGGGGCTGACGGCTCCTACGAGCAGTACTTC	CASSESVGRGADGSYEQYF
NA	TRBV28	few	TRBJ2-4	TGTGCCAGCAGTTTATCCGCCGAAGTCGTAGCCAAAAACATTCAGTACTTC	CASSLSAEVVAKNIQYF
TRBD2	TRBV3-1	NA	TRBJ2-2	TGTGCCAGCAGCCCGCCAAGCGGGGGGGCGAACACCGGGGAGCTGTTTTTT	CASSPPSGGANTGELFF
NA	TRBV18	NA	TRBJ2-7	TGTGCCAGCTCACCTTCGGAGGCTGGGGACGAGCAGTACTTC	CASSPSEAGDEQYF
NA	TRBV29-1	many	TRBJ2-6	TGCAGCGCTGGGAGGGGGGGCGCTGGGGCCAACGTCCTGACTTTC	CSAGRGGAGANVLTF
NA	TRBV27	NA	TRBJ1-4	TGTGCCAGCAGTCGCTTACCACGGGGGCAAGGGGAAAAACTGTTTTTT	CASSRLPRGQGEKLFF